This T cell receptor (beta chain) is from a study of blood T cell repertoires in COVID-19. The overall study: The cDNA or gDNA used as material had been derived from T cells, B-cell-depleted T cells, or PBMCs.

CDR3 length: 14 residues. Trimming left V 4 bases short and J 0 bases short, with 7 bases between. Germline loops: CDR1 MNHEY, CDR2 SVGAGI. Authors' analysis steps: Researchers report that nucleated cell counts were estimated from reference gene primer amplification. Assay used: immunoSEQ multiplex PCR; TCRdb lists only in-frame clones, some missing. V and J calls and clone size follow that table, whereas D and trimming were derived from the DNA. The table lists 75,000 to 100,000 clones, 70% to 90% of them singletons, with roughly 10% in the top ten. The rearrangement joins TRBV6-5 to TRBJ1-5, with unresolved D. This sequence originates from a human donor in a cohort sampled during active COVID-19. Sequencing input: peripheral blood. The CDR3 reads CASSFTGSNQPQHF. The CDR3 nucleotides are TGTGCCAGCAGTTTCACCGGTAGCAATCAGCCCCAGCATTTT.